This TCR beta chain was captured in a study of T-cell memory formation after mild COVID-19. Regarding the study as a whole: The study found balanced CD4/CD8 in clones contracting day 15 to 85 and a CD4+ lean in later expanders. The study detected some responding clones in pre-infection memory, suggesting cross-reactive memory joined. Chiefly within CM and EM were the contracting CD4+ clones; CD8+ ones were within EMRA.

This clonotype was counted many times. Its antigen remains unidentified. TCR alpha and TCR beta cDNA libraries with sample barcodes and UMIs came from 5'RACE using constant-segment primers. TCRdb recomputed calls from the 5' RACE reads with MiXCR, one row per CDR3 protein. The sample lists roughly 450,000 distinct CDR3 sequences, roughly 18% seen once, with around 12% in the top ten. Between the trimmed V and J ends, which lost 10 bases and 1 base, there was a span of 16 bases. This CDR3 is built from 14 residues. Germline CDR1 ENHRY, CDR2 SYGVKD. This TCR was sampled from an adult woman who had mild COVID-19 (a few samples of this study predate the infection). Cell type and time point are not known. Sequences were obtained from PBMCs or a T cell subset sorted from them (not recorded which). The genes are TRBV10-3 and TRBJ1-1; possible D gene TRBD1, 6 bases. The CDR3 DNA follows: TGTGCCACCAAGACTAGGGGGGCGAACACTGAAGCTTTCTTT. This sequence encodes CATKTRGANTEAFF.